This T cell receptor (beta chain) originates from a study of regulatory T cells in long-lasting Graves disease. The CDR3 contains 14 residues. Trimming at V came to 5 bases and at J to 4 bases, leaving 5 bases not matched to a gene. CDR3 regions were amplified by Arm-PCR using iRepertoire HTBI primers to build TCR beta libraries. TCRdb recomputed calls from the multiplex PCR reads with MiXCR, one row per CDR3 protein. The data hold about 460,000 distinct CDR3 sequences, with approximately 23% observed a single time. This clonotype has at least ten counts. Antigen specificity is unknown. The study's findings and limits: Segments TRBV28, TRBJ1-2 and TRBJ2-5 showed preferential usage in persistent disease. Lower TCR diversity was seen in persistent Graves' patients than in newly diagnosed ones.

Time point described: persistent/refractory GD, antithyroid drugs over 5 years with positive TRAb. Construction of the TCR library relied on RNA isolated from PBMCs. Patients were from an endocrinology department in Xi'an, China. This TCR was recovered from a female donor with Graves disease. This specimen consisted of peripheral blood mononuclear cells (PBMCs), obtained when the disease was refractory, from a patient treated with antithyroid drugs. The J gene is TRBJ1-1, the V gene TRBV12-3 or TRBV12-4; 9 positions match TRBD1. Here the CDR3 reads CASSALTGGTEAFF. As DNA, the CDR3 is TGTGCCAGCAGTGCACTGACAGGGGGCACTGAAGCTTTCTTT.